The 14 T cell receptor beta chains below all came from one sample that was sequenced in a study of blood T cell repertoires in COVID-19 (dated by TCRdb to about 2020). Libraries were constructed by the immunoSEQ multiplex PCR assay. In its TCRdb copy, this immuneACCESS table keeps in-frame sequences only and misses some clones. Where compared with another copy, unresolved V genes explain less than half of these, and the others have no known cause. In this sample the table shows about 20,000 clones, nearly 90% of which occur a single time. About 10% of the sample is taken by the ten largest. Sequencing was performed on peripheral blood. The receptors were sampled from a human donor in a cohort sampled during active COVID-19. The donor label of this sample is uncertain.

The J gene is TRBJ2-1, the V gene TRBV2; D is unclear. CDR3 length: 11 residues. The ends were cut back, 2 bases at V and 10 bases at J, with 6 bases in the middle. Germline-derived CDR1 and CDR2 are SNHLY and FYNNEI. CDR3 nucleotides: TGTGCCAGCAGTGAATACGGGGAGCAGTTCTTC. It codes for CASSEYGEQFF. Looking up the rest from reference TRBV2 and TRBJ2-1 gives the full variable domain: EPEVTQTPSHQVTQMGQEVILRCVPISNHLYFYWYRQILGQKVEFLVSFYNNEISEKSEIFDDQFSVERPDGSNFTLKIRSTKLEDSAMYFCASSEYGEQFFGPGTRLTVL.

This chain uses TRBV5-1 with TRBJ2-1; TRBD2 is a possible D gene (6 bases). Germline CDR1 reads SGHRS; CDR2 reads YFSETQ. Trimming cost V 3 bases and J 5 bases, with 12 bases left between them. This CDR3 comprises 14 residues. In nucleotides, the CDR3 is TGCGCCAGCAGCTACGGGGGAAGAAACAATGAGCAGTTCTTC. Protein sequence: CASSYGGRNNEQFF.

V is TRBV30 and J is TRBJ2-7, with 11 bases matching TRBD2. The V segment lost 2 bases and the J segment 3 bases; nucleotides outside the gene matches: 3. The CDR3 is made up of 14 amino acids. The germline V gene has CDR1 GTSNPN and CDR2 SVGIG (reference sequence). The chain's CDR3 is CAWSPLAGGYEQYF. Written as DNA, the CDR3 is TGTGCCTGGAGTCCCCTAGCGGGGGGCTACGAGCAGTACTTC.

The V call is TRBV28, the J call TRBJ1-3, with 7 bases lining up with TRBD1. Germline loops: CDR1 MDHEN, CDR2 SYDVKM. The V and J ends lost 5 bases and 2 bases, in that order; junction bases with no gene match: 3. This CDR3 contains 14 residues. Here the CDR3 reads CASSPDRAGNTIYF. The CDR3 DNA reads TGTGCCAGCAGTCCCGACAGGGCTGGAAACACCATATATTTT.

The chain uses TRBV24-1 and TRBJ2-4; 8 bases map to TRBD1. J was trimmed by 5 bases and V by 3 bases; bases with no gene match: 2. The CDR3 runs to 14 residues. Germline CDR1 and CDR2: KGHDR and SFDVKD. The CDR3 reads CATSDAQGENIQYF. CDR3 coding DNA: TGTGCCACCAGTGATGCACAGGGGGAAAACATTCAGTACTTC.

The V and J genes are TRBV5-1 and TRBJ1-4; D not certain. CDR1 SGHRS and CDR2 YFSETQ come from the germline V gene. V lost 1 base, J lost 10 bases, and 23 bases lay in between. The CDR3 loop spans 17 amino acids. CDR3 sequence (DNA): TGCGCCAGCAGCTTGACTCTTATACGGGAACAGAATAGAAAACTGTTTTTT. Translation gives CASSLTLIREQNRKLFF.

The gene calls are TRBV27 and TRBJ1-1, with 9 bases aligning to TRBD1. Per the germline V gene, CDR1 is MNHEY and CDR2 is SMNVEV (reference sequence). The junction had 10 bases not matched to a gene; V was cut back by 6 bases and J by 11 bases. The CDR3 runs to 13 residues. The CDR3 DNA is TGTGCCAGCAGCTCCAAGGACAGGGGACGGGCTTTCTTT. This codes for CASSSKDRGRAFF.

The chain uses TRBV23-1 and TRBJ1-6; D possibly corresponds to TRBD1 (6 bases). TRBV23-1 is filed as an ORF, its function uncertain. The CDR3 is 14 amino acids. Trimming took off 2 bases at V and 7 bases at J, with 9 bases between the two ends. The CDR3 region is CASSQGQGNSPLHF. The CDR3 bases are TGCGCCAGCAGTCAAGGGCAGGGGAATTCACCCCTCCACTTT.

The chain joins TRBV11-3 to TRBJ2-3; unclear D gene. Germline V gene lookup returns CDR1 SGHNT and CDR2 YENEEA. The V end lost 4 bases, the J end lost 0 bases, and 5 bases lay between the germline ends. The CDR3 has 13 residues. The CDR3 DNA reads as TGTGCCAGCAGCTACTACAGCACAGATACGCAGTATTTT. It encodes CASSYYSTDTQYF.

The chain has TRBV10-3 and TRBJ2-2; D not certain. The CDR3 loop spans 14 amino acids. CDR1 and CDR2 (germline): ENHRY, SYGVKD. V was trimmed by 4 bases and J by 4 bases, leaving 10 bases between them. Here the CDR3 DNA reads TGTGCCATCAGTGGTCCCGCCGGCACCGGGGAGCTGTTTTTT. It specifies CAISGPAGTGELFF.

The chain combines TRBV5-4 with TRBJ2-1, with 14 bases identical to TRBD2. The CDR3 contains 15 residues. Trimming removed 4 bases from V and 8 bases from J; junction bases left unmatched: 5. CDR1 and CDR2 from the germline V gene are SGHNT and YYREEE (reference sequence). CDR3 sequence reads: CASSRLAGGPYEQFF. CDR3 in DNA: TGTGCCAGCAGCAGACTAGCGGGAGGGCCGTATGAGCAGTTCTTC.

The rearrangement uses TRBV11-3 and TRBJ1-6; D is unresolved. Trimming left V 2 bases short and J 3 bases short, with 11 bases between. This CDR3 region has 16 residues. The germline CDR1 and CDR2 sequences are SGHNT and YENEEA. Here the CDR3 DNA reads TGTGCCAGCAGCTTACAACAGTTGTACTATAATTCACCCCTCCACTTT. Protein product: CASSLQQLYYNSPLHF.

CDR3 nucleotide sequence: TGTGCCAGCAGCTTGGGGGGACTAGCGGGAAATACGCAGTATTTT. Its translation: CASSLGGLAGNTQYF. The chain couples TRBV5-8 to TRBJ2-3; 13 bases match TRBD2. Germline assignment: CDR1 SGHTS and CDR2 YDEGEE. There are 15 residues in the CDR3. Trimming removed 0 bases from V and 7 bases from J; junction bases left unmatched: 2.

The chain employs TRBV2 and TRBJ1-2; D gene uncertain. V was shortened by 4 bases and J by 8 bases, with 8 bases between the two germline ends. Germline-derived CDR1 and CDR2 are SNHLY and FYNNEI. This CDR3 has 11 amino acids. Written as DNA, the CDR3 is TGTGCCAGCAGTGCTGAGGCCGGCTACACCTTC. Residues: CASSAEAGYTF.